This T cell receptor beta chain was captured in a study of T cells in localized non-small cell lung cancer. Study outcomes and limitations: As only one tumor region underwent sequencing, heterogeneity remains possible.

In its sample, this clone was seen a few times. The target antigen is unknown. Per the germline V gene, CDR1 is GTSNPN and CDR2 is SVGIG (reference sequence). CDR3 length equals 14 residues. V lost 7 bases and J lost 8; bases outside the gene matches: 8. Measured with immunoSEQ multiplex PCR; TCRdb has only the in-frame clones, and not every one. The sample records tens of thousands of clones, 84% being singletons. This material consisted of peripheral blood, taken before any cancer treatment. The clonotype originates from a man aged 35 to 70 with stage I lung adenocarcinoma. The V call is TRBV30, the J call TRBJ1-6; 10 nucleotides align to TRBD1. The CDR3 loop reads CAFPGTGEYSPLHF. In DNA form, the CDR3 reads TGTGCCTTCCCCGGGACAGGGGAGTATTCACCCCTCCACTTT.